This T cell receptor (beta chain) originates from a study of blood T cell repertoires in COVID-19 (dated by TCRdb to 2018 to 2020). The study in broad terms: Collaborator samples came from the United States, Italy and Spain and covered acute and convalescent phases of COVID-19. The material from the prospective study consisted of cDNA or gDNA derived from T cells, B-cell-depleted T cells, or PBMCs. Deeply sampled blood TCRbeta repertoires from subjects exposed to, actively infected with, or recovered from COVID-19 were included in the dataset. The repertoires were made available in a free public database intended to serve as a resource for research on the immune response to SARS-CoV-2. The samples were drawn from two sources: the first 160 participants of the ongoing ImmuneRACE study, and over 950 subjects contributed by 6 global collaborators. Sample metadata almost always included a de-identified subject ID, COVID-19 status, age in years and sex. HLA class I and class II types, where available, came from metadata supplied by the sample provider rather than from assay-based typing.

Turning to this clone: Its specific antigen is unknown. Within one base of it there is no much larger clone, and no base qualities were kept.

Collaborating institutions collected whole blood in K2EDTA tubes following their own protocols. For TCRbeta analysis, collaborators shipped samples in one of three forms: frozen whole blood, isolated PBMCs, or DNA extracted from either of those sample types. The immunoSEQ Assay, a bias-controlled multiplex PCR, was used to amplify TCRbeta CDR3 regions from genomic DNA. The study's own analysis went as follows. The number of nucleated cells in each sample was estimated from the amplification of reference gene primers within the assay. To quantify the absolute abundance of each unique TCRbeta CDR3 rearrangement, sequence reads were collapsed and filtered. For each sample, productive Simpson clonality was calculated by taking the square root of Simpson's diversity index across productive rearrangements. TCRdb provides this immuneACCESS table in a form limited to in-frame rearrangements. Some clones are lacking; in checked studies, under half of them reflect an unresolved V gene, and why the rest are absent is not known. That table furnishes V, J and clone size, whereas the DNA furnished D and trimming. This sample gives a few hundred thousand clones in total; about 89% of them show up just once. The ten largest clonotypes hold around 12% of the sample.

Including the terminal cysteine and phenylalanine, the CDR3 comprises 14 residues. The retained sequence is limited to the CDR3, 42 bases, with the frame set at the first base. The germline V gene encodes CDR1 SGHVS and CDR2 FNYEAQ. The germline V end is reduced by 4 bases and the J end by 6 bases; junction bases left unmatched: 6. On the study overall, not on this receptor specifically: How much clinical and demographic metadata was included differed by source and by participant, and the metadata was provided uncurated.

This chain joins TRBV7-6 to TRBJ1-2; a stretch of 9 junction bases matches TRBD1. The receptor comes from a woman aged 55-69 years with acute or convalescent COVID-19. Sequenced sample: peripheral blood. The DNA sequence is as follows: TGTGCCAGCAGCTCGTGGGACAGGGAAGATGGCTACACCTTC. This translates into CASSSWDREDGYTF.